This T cell receptor beta chain emerged from a study of early T cells in non-severe SARS-CoV-2 infection. CDR1 is DFQATT, CDR2 SNEGSKA, per germline (reference sequence). The CDR3 has 13 amino acids. The V end was cut by 0 bases, the J end by 2 bases, with 7 bases between. TCRdb passed the 5' RACE reads through MiXCR, listing each CDR3 protein once. The sample consists of 50,000 to 80,000 distinct CDR3 sequences, about 4.9% of them appearing once. There are many counts of this clonotype. This clonotype was obtained from an adult who was a healthcare worker with PCR-confirmed SARS-CoV-2 infection or an uninfected control (not recorded which). This chain joins TRBV20-1 and TRBJ1-2, with D unresolved. Sequencing was performed on whole blood. The CDR3 DNA reads as TGCAGTGCTAGAGATGGGCAGAACTATGGCTACACCTTC. Translating it yields CSARDGQNYGYTF.